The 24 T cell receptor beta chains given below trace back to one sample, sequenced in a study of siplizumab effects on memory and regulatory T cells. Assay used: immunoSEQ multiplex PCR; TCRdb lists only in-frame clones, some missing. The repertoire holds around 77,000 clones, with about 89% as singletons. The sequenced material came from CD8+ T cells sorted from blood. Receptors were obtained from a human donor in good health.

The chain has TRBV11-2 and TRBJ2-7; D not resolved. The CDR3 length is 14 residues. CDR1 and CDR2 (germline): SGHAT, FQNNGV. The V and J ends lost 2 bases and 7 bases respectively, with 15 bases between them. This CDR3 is CASSLKDGAVEQYF. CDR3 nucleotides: TGTGCCAGCAGCTTAAAGGACGGAGCTGTAGAGCAGTACTTC.

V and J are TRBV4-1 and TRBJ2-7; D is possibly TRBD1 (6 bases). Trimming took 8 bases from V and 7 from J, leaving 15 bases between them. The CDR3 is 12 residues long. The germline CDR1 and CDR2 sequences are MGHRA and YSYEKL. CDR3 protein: CASAEGVGEQYF. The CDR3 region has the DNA TGCGCCAGCGCTGAGGGGGTCGGGGAGCAGTACTTC.

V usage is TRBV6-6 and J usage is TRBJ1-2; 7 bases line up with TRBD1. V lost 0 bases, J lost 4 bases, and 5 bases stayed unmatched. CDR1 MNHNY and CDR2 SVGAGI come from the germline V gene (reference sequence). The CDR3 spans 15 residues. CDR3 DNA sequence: TGTGCCAGCAGTTACTCGACTACAGGGGTCTATGGCTACACCTTC. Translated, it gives CASSYSTTGVYGYTF.

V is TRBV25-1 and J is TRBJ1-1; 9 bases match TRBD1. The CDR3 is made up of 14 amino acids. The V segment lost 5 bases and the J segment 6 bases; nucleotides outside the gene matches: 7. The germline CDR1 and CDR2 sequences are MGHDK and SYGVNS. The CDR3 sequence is CASSWTGVAAEAFF. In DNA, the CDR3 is TGTGCCAGCAGTTGGACAGGGGTGGCAGCTGAAGCTTTCTTT.

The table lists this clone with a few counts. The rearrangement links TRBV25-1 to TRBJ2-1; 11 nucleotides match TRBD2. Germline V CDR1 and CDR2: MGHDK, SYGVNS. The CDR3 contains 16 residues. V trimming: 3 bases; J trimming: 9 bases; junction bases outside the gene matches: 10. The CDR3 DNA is TGTGCCAGCAGTGATCTGACTAGCGGGATGGCGGGTGAGCAGTTCTTC. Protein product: CASSDLTSGMAGEQFF.

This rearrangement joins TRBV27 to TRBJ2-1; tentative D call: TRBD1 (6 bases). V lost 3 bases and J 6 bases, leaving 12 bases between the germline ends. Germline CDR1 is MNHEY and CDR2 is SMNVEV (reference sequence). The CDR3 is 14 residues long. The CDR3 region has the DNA TGTGCCAGCAGTTTCCCGCAGGGGACCAATGAGCAGTTCTTC. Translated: CASSFPQGTNEQFF.

The CDR3 nucleotides are TGCAGCGTAAGACTAGCGGGAGTCACCTACGAGCAGTACTTC. Encoded protein: CSVRLAGVTYEQYF. This chain uses TRBV29-1 with TRBJ2-7; 12 nucleotides agree with TRBD2. The CDR3 is 14 amino acids. J gave up 2 bases and V 6 bases, and 5 bases lay outside the gene matches. Germline V gene lookup returns CDR1 SQVTM and CDR2 ANQGSEA.

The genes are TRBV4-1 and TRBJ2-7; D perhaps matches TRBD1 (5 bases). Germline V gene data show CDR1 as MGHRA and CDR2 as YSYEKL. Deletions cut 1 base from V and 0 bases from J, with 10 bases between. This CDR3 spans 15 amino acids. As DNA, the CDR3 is TGCGCCAGCAGCCAAGCAGGGTTAAGCTCCTACGAGCAGTACTTC. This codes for CASSQAGLSSYEQYF.

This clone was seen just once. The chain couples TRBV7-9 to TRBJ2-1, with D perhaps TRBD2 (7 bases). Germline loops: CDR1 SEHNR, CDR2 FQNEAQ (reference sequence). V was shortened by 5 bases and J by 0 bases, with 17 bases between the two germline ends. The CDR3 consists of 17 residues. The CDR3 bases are TGTGCCAGCAGCGCCCGGGGGGCCCGATCCTCCTACAATGAGCAGTTCTTC. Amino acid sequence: CASSARGARSSYNEQFF.

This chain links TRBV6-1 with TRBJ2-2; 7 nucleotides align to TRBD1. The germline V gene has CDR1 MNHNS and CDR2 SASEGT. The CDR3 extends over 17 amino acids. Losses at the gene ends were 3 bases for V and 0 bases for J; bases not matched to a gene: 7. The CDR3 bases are TGTGCCAGCAGTGACCCCCCCGGGACAGCGAACACCGGGGAGCTGTTTTTT. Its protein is CASSDPPGTANTGELFF.

The DNA of the CDR3 is TGTGCCAGCAGATTTACTACTTACAATGAGCAGTTCTTC. Protein product: CASRFTTYNEQFF. The chain links TRBV7-9 to TRBJ2-1; no definite D call. Germline CDR1 is SEHNR and CDR2 is FQNEAQ (reference sequence). V dropped 6 bases and J dropped 4 bases, with 10 bases sitting between them. This CDR3 is 13 amino acids long.

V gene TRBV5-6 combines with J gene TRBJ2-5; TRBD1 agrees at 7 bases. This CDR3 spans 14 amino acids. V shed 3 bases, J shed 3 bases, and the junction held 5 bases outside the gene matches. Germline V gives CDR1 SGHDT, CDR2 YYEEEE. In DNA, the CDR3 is TGTGCCAGCAGCTCTGGACAGGTTGAAGAGACCCAGTACTTC. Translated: CASSSGQVEETQYF.

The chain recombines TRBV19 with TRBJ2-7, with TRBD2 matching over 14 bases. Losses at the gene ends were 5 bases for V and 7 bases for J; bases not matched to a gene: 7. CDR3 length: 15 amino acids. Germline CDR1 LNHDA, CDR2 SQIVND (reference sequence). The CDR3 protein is CASSPGLAGVGEQYF. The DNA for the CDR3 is TGTGCCAGTAGTCCGGGACTAGCGGGAGTGGGGGAGCAGTACTTC. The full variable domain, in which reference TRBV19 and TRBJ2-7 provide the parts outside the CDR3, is DGGITQSPKYLFRKEGQNVTLSCEQNLNHDAMYWYRQDPGQGLRLIYYSQIVNDFQKGDIAEGYSVSREKKESFPLTVTSAQKNPTAFYLCASSPGLAGVGEQYFGPGTRLTVT.

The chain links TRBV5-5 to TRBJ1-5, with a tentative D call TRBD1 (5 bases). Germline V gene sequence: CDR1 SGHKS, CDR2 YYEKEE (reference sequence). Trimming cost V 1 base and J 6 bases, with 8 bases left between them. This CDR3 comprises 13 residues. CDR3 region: CASSLLGVQPQHF. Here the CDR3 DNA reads TGTGCCAGCAGCTTGTTAGGGGTTCAGCCCCAGCATTTT.

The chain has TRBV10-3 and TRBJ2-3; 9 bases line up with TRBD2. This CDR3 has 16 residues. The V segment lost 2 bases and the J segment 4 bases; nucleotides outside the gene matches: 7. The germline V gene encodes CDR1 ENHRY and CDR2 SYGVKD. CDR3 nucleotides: TGTGCCATCAGTGAGAATCTAGCGGGGAGGTCAGATACGCAGTATTTT. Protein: CAISENLAGRSDTQYF.

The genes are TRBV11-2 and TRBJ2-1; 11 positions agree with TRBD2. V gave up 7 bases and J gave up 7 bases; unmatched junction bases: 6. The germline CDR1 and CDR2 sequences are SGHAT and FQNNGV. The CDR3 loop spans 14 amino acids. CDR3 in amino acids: CASNSGGARNEQFF. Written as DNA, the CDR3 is TGTGCCAGCAATAGCGGGGGGGCGCGGAATGAGCAGTTCTTC.

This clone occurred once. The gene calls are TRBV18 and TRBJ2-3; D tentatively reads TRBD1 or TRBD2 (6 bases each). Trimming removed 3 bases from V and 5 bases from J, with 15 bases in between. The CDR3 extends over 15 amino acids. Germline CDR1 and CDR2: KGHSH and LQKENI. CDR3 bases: TGTGCCAGCTCACCTTTCAGGGGAGGTGAAGATACGCAGTATTTT. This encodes CASSPFRGGEDTQYF. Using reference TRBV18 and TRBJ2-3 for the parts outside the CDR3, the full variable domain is NAGVMQNPRHLVRRRGQEARLRCSPMKGHSHVYWYRQLPEEGLKFMVYLQKENIIDESGMPKERFSAEFPKEGPSILRIQQVVRGDSAAYFCASSPFRGGEDTQYFGPGTRLTVL.

The DNA of the CDR3 is TGTGCCAGCAGCTTATCTAGCGGGAGTGCCTACAATGAGCAGTTCTTC. It encodes CASSLSSGSAYNEQFF. The gene calls are TRBV7-9 and TRBJ2-1; TRBD2 agrees at 10 bases. The J segment lost 2 bases and the V segment lost 2 bases, leaving 3 bases of the junction unmatched. Germline lookup yields CDR1 SEHNR and CDR2 FQNEAQ (reference sequence). CDR3 length: 16 residues.

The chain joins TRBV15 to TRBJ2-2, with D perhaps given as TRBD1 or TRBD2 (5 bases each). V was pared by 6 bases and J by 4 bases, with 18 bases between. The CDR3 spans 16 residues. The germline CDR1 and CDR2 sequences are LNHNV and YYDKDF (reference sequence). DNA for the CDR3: TGTGCCACCAGACGGAGGCAGGGAGAGGGCACCGGGGAGCTGTTTTTT. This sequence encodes CATRRRQGEGTGELFF.

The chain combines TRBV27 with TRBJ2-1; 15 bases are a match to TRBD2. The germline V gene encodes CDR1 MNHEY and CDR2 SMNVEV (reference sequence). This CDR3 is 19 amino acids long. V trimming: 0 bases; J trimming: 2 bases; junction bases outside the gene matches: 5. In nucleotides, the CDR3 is TGTGCCAGCAGTTTATCCGGACTAGCGGGGGGGGGAACCTACAATGAGCAGTTCTTC. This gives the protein CASSLSGLAGGGTYNEQFF.

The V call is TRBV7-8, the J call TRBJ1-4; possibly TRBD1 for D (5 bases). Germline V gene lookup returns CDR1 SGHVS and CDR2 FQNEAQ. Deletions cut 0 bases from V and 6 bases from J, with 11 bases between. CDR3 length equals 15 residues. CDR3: CASSLATGDDEKLFF. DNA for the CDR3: TGTGCCAGCAGCTTAGCGACCGGGGACGATGAAAAACTGTTTTTT.

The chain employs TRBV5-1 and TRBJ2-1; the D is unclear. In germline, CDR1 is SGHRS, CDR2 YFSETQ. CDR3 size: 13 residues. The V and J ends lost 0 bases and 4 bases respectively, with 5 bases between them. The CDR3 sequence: CASSLAQYNEQFF. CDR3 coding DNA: TGCGCCAGCAGCTTGGCACAGTACAATGAGCAGTTCTTC.

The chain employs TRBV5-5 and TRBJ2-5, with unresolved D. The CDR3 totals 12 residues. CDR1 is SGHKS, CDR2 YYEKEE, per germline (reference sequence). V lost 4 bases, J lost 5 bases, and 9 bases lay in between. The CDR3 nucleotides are TGTGCCAGCAGCGGGTTGGATGAGACCCAGTACTTC. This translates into CASSGLDETQYF. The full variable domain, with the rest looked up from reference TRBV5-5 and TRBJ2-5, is DAGVTQSPTHLIKTRGQQVTLRCSPISGHKSVSWYQQVLGQGPQFIFQYYEKEERGRGNFPDRFSARQFPNYSSELNVNALLLGDSALYLCASSGLDETQYFGPGTRLLVL.

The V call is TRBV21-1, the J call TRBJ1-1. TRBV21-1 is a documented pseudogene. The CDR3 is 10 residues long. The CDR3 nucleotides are TGTGCCACCGTTCACACTGAAGCTTTCTTT. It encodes CATVHTEAFF.